These 22 T cell receptor beta chains were sequenced from one sample in a study of blood T cells in healthy people across ages. The second PCR ran about 6 to 11 cycles with a sample-barcoded 5' primer and J-beta primers. TCRdb recomputed calls from the 5' RACE reads with MiXCR, one row per CDR3 protein. Among more than 1.4 million distinct CDR3 sequences listed, approximately 42% were seen once. Sample: blood. The receptor source for this set is a woman aged 18 to 35 in good health.

The chain has TRBV5-1 and TRBJ2-7; no definite D call. There are 15 residues in the CDR3. The germline V and J ends were trimmed by 0 bases and 2 bases, with 12 bases remaining between them. Germline V gene sequence: CDR1 SGHRS, CDR2 YFSETQ. The CDR3 DNA reads TGCGCCAGCAGCTTGGGCGAGGTCTACGCCTACGAGCAGTACTTC. Its protein is CASSLGEVYAYEQYF.

This clonotype was detected only a few times. In DNA, the CDR3 is TGCAGCGTATACCGGACAGTAGAGCAGTTCTTC. Translation: CSVYRTVEQFF. V gene TRBV29-1 combines with J gene TRBJ2-1, with D possibly matching TRBD1 (6 bases). This CDR3 region has 11 residues. The germline V and J ends were trimmed by 6 bases and 10 bases, with 13 bases remaining between them. The germline CDR1 and CDR2 sequences are SQVTM and ANQGSEA.

This chain uses TRBV2 with TRBJ2-2; 9 bases match TRBD2. Germline CDR1 is SNHLY and CDR2 is FYNNEI. The length of the CDR3 is 15 residues. J was trimmed by 1 base and V by 6 bases; bases with no gene match: 3. CDR3 residues: CASRLTSGNTGELFF. Here the CDR3 DNA reads TGTGCCAGCAGGCTGACTAGCGGGAACACCGGGGAGCTGTTTTTT.

This clonotype appeared a few times. This chain uses TRBV30 with TRBJ2-7, with D perhaps TRBD1 or TRBD2 (5 bases each). The germline V and J ends were trimmed by 3 bases and 3 bases, with 9 bases remaining between them. Germline CDR1 reads GTSNPN; CDR2 reads SVGIG (reference sequence). This CDR3 is built from 12 residues. The CDR3 spells CAWRGDHYEQYF. DNA of the CDR3: TGTGCCTGGAGGGGGGACCACTACGAGCAGTACTTC.

J is TRBJ2-1 and V is TRBV10-3; no definite D call. The length of the CDR3 is 14 residues. The germline V gene encodes CDR1 ENHRY and CDR2 SYGVKD. V was clipped by 0 bases and J by 9 bases, with 12 bases between them. The CDR3 DNA reads as TGTGCCATCAGTGAGTCGAGCCCTCGGGTTGAGCAGTTCTTC. It specifies CAISESSPRVEQFF.

This clonotype was detected a few times. CDR3 nucleotide sequence: TGCGCCAGCAGCGCCGGGACAGGGGGCGGTACGCAGTATTTT. It translates to CASSAGTGGGTQYF. V gene TRBV5-1 combines with J gene TRBJ2-3, with 12 nucleotides matching TRBD1. The trim removed 4 bases at V and 8 bases at J, leaving 5 bases unmatched. Germline V lookup: CDR1 SGHRS, CDR2 YFSETQ. The CDR3 has 14 amino acids.

The chain is built from TRBV25-1 and TRBJ2-5; D ambiguous. Germline V gene sequence: CDR1 MGHDK, CDR2 SYGVNS. The CDR3 spans 12 residues. V lost 2 bases and J 4 bases, leaving 5 bases between the germline ends. The CDR3 sequence is CASSETGETQYF. The CDR3 DNA reads as TGTGCCAGCAGTGAAACGGGAGAGACCCAGTACTTC.

This clonotype was found a few times. The chain uses TRBV15 and TRBJ2-5; 10 nucleotides match TRBD1. The CDR3 consists of 15 residues. Germline lookup yields CDR1 LNHNV and CDR2 YYDKDF (reference sequence). The V gene end was trimmed by 5 bases and the J gene end by 5 bases; junction bases not matched to a gene: 8. CDR3 in amino acids: CATSGRDRGSETQYF. CDR3 nucleotide sequence: TGTGCCACCAGCGGTCGGGACAGGGGTTCGGAGACCCAGTACTTC.

This chain connects TRBV24-1 to TRBJ2-1; D gene unclear. The germline gives CDR1 KGHDR, CDR2 SFDVKD. Trimming removed 3 bases at V and 7 bases at J, with 21 bases between. The CDR3 runs 17 residues. CDR3 coding DNA: TGTGCCACCAGTGATCCTGGACCCGTGCGTTCCCTGAATGAGCAGTTCTTC. Amino acid sequence: CATSDPGPVRSLNEQFF.

The rearrangement links TRBV5-6 to TRBJ1-1; D gene ambiguous. The CDR3 is 16 residues long. Germline CDR1 reads SGHDT; CDR2 reads YYEEEE. The germline V and J ends were trimmed by 0 bases and 3 bases, with 15 bases remaining between them. The chain's CDR3 is CASSLVVFGGDTEAFF. CDR3 DNA: TGTGCCAGCAGCTTGGTCGTCTTCGGCGGGGACACTGAAGCTTTCTTT.

This sequence joins TRBV6-1 and TRBJ1-5; D is possibly TRBD1 (5 bases). The V end was cut by 9 bases, the J end by 7 bases, with 16 bases between. The germline CDR1 and CDR2 sequences are MNHNS and SASEGT. This CDR3 has 13 amino acids. This chain's CDR3 is CASTGGSAQPQHF. CDR3 nucleotide sequence: TGTGCCAGTACTGGGGGTAGCGCCCAGCCCCAGCATTTT.

This chain connects TRBV12-3 or TRBV12-4 to TRBJ1-2; D possibly corresponds to TRBD1 (5 bases). The CDR3 is 14 amino acids. The V gene lost 6 bases and the J gene lost 8 bases, with 19 bases spanning the gap. This chain's CDR3 is CASRGTGSDWGYTF. Here the CDR3 DNA reads TGTGCCAGCAGGGGGACCGGGTCAGACTGGGGCTACACCTTC.

This chain connects TRBV20-1 to TRBJ2-4; 7 bases map to TRBD1. TRBJ2-7 explains the end of the DNA better; the J call may be wrong. Germline V gene sequence: CDR1 DFQATT, CDR2 SNEGSKA (reference sequence). The CDR3 extends over 12 amino acids. CDR3 in amino acids: CSATTTGVEQYF. Written as DNA, the CDR3 is TGCAGTGCTACCACTACAGGGGTCGAGCAGTACTTC.

The sample holds many counts of this clonotype. The CDR3 sequence is CSARVPGLSSYEQYF. The CDR3 coding sequence is TGCAGTGCTAGAGTACCAGGGCTAAGCTCCTACGAGCAGTACTTC. The chain combines TRBV20-1 with TRBJ2-7; weak D call: TRBD1 (5 bases). V gave up 1 base and J gave up 0 bases, with 13 bases separating them. Germline V gene data show CDR1 as DFQATT and CDR2 as SNEGSKA (reference sequence). This CDR3 region has 15 residues.

The V call is TRBV4-1, the J call TRBJ1-1; possible D gene TRBD1, 6 bases. There are 18 residues in the CDR3. The germline gives CDR1 MGHRA, CDR2 YSYEKL. Trimming removed 2 bases from V and 7 bases from J, with 26 bases in between. CDR3 in DNA: TGCGCCAGCAGCCAACCCACAGGGTCCCTCGGGGTTACCAGTGAAGCTTTCTTT. Translating gives CASSQPTGSLGVTSEAFF.

This clonotype was seen just once. The V and J genes are TRBV20-1 and TRBJ2-3; D gene ambiguous. Trimming cost V 7 bases and J 1 base, with 15 bases left between them. Germline V lookup: CDR1 DFQATT, CDR2 SNEGSKA (reference sequence). CDR3 length: 14 amino acids. The CDR3 region has the DNA TGCAGTGTTTGGGGTGCGAGCGGCACAGATACGCAGTATTTT. As protein: CSVWGASGTDTQYF.

The chain joins TRBV3-1 to TRBJ1-1, with TRBD1 matching 7 bases. The CDR3 has 15 residues. J lost 5 bases, V lost 6 bases, and 12 bases had no gene match. The germline gives CDR1 LGHDT, CDR2 YNNKEL (reference sequence). The CDR3 protein is CASSRITGVVTEAFF. For the CDR3, the DNA is TGTGCCAGCAGTCGGATTACAGGGGTCGTTACTGAAGCTTTCTTT.

The chain uses TRBV12-3 or TRBV12-4 and TRBJ2-1; 15 bases match TRBD2. J was trimmed by 6 bases and V by 6 bases; bases with no gene match: 12. The CDR3 runs 18 residues. CDR3 amino acids: CASSDPGLAGGKINEQFF. Written as DNA, the CDR3 is TGTGCCAGCAGCGACCCGGGACTAGCGGGGGGAAAAATCAATGAGCAGTTCTTC.

The gene calls are TRBV9 and TRBJ1-2, with 7 bases matching TRBD1. Trimming at V came to 2 bases and at J to 0 bases, leaving 1 base not matched to a gene. This CDR3 comprises 14 residues. Germline lookup yields CDR1 SGDLS and CDR2 YYNGEE. CDR3 in amino acids: CASSVDRSNYGYTF. The CDR3 DNA is TGTGCCAGCAGCGTGGACAGGTCTAACTATGGCTACACCTTC.

The chain is built from TRBV12-3 or TRBV12-4 and TRBJ2-1; TRBD2 might be the D (6 bases). This CDR3 spans 16 amino acids. The ends were cut back, 7 bases at V and 1 base at J, with 17 bases in the middle. In DNA form, the CDR3 reads TGTGCCAGCAAAACTGGGGCCGGGGGATCCTACAATGAGCAGTTCTTC. This gives the protein CASKTGAGGSYNEQFF.

The chain carries TRBV6-5 and TRBJ2-3, with D hard to call. The V and J ends lost 0 bases and 2 bases respectively, with 9 bases between them. This CDR3 spans 15 amino acids. Germline CDR1 MNHEY, CDR2 SVGAGI. CDR3 amino acids: CASSYSRADTDTQYF. The CDR3 DNA is TGTGCCAGCAGTTACTCTAGGGCGGACACAGATACGCAGTATTTT.

This clonotype was found a few times. V gene TRBV28 combines with J gene TRBJ1-2; 9 bases line up with TRBD1. The V gene's germline CDR1 is MDHEN and CDR2 SYDVKM. V shed 5 bases and J 5 bases; nucleotides not matched to a gene: 12. This CDR3 has 16 residues. CDR3 loop: CASSHPTTGGEYGYTF. The CDR3 coding sequence is TGTGCCAGCAGTCATCCGACAACAGGGGGCGAGTATGGCTACACCTTC.